This TCR beta chain was sequenced in a study of molecular identifiers for immune sequencing clone quantification. Across the whole study: Naive CD8 RNA (around 20,000 or 99,000 cells) was divided into five aliquots, with four sequenced.

Study observations and caveats: Clones above 20 RNA copies contained over 98% of effector molecules and under 1% of naive molecules.

CDR3 length equals 17 residues. In germline, CDR1 is DFQATT, CDR2 SNEGSKA (reference sequence). V shed 1 base and J shed 4 bases, with 22 bases lying between them. In this sample, this clonotype turned up many times. Its specificity is not known. TCR libraries were built in bulk with a published protocol and specific TCR primers. Using its own MiXCR run on the PCR reads, TCRdb lists one record per CDR3 protein. Seen here are just under 650,000 distinct CDR3 sequences, 15% to 20% observed once, and the top ten hold roughly 0.85%. The rearrangement links TRBV20-1 to TRBJ1-1; D may be TRBD1 (6 bases). The TCR originated in a human donor in good health. Some libraries in this study had Jurkat cell RNA spiked in. The sequenced material came from naive CD8+ T cells from blood, with Jurkat cell RNA spiked in. As to subset: FACS-sorted CD8+CD4-CCR7+CD45RA+ naive T cells. The CDR3 region is CSARGGAGGGAGTEAFF. In DNA, the CDR3 is TGCAGTGCTAGAGGGGGGGCCGGAGGAGGGGCTGGCACTGAAGCTTTCTTT.